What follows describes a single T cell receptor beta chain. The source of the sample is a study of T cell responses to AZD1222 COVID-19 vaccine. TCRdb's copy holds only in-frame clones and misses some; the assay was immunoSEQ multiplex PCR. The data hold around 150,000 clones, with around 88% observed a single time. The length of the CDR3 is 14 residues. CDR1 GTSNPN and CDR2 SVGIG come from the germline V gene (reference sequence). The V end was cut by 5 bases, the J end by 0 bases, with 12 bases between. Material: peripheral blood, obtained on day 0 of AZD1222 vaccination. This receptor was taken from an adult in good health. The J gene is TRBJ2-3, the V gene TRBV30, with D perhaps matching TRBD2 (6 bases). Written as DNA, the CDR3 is TGTGCCTGGGGTAGCGGCTCTAGCACAGATACGCAGTATTTT. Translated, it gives CAWGSGSSTDTQYF.